This TCR beta chain was sequenced in a study of shared clonotypes between healthy human individuals. General study findings and limits: Sampling included only blood; tissue repertoires likely differ. Clonotype sharing levels among donors were expected to vary with sequencing depth.

The CDR3 runs 13 residues. Germline loops: CDR1 SQVTM, CDR2 ANQGSEA. The germline V and J ends were trimmed by 4 bases and 3 bases, with 11 bases remaining between them. Per the original data handling: Junction-only immunoSEQ data arrived without quality scores, meaning filtering differed. TCRdb's copy holds only in-frame clones and misses some; the assay was immunoSEQ multiplex PCR. V and J calls and clone size follow that table, whereas D and trimming were derived from the DNA. The data hold about half a million clones, with around 85% observed a single time. Regarding this clone: Antigen specificity is unknown.

The chain combines TRBV29-1 with TRBJ2-3; D uncertain. The sequence was obtained from a woman in her 40s in good health. Some clones in this sample may be carry-over from other donors' samples. Sequenced input: PBMCs. The chain's CDR3 is CSVGPIRTDTQYF. In DNA, the CDR3 is TGCAGCGTTGGACCCATCCGGACAGATACGCAGTATTTT.